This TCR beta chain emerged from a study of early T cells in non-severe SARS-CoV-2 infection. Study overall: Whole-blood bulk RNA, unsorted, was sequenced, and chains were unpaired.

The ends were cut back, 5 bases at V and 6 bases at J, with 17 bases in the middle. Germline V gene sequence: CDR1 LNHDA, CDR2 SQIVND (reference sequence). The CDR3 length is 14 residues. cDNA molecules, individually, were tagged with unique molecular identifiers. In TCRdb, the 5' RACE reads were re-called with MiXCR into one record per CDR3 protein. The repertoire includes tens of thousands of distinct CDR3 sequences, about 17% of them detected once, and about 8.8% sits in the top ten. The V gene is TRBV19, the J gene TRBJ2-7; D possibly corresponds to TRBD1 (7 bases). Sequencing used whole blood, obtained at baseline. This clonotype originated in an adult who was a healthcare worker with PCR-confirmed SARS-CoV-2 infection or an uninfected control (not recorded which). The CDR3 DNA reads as TGTGCCAGTAGTGCCCTGCAGGGGGGTGGCGAGCAGTACTTC. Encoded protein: CASSALQGGGEQYF.